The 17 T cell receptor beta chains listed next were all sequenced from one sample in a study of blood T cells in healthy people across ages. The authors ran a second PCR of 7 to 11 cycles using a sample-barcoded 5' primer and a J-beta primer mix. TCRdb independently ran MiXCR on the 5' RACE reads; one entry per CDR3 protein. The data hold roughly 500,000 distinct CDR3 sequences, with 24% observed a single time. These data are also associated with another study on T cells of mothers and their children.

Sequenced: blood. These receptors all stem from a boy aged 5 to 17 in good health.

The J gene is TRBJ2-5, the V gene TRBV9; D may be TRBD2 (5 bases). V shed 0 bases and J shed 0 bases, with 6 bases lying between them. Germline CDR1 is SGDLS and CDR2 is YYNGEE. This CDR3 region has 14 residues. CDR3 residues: CASSVGLNQETQYF. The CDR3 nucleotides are TGTGCCAGCAGCGTAGGACTAAACCAAGAGACCCAGTACTTC.

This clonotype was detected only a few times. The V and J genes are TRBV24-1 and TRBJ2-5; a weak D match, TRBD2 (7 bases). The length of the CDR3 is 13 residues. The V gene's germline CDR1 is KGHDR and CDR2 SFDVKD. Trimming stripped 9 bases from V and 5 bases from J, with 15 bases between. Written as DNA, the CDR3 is TGTGCCACCTCCGGGGGGCCTATGGAGACCCAGTACTTC. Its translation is CATSGGPMETQYF.

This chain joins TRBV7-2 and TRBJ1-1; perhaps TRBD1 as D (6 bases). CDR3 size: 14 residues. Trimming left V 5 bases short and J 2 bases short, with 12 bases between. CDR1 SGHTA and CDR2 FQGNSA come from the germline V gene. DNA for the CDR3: TGTGCCAGCAGCCGGCCGGGACACAACACTGAAGCTTTCTTT. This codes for CASSRPGHNTEAFF.

The CDR3 DNA reads TGTGCCAGCACGCCAATAGCGGGCCGCACAGATACGCAGTATTTT. Amino acids: CASTPIAGRTDTQYF. The rearrangement joins TRBV9 to TRBJ2-3; 7 bases map to TRBD2. Germline values: CDR1 SGDLS, CDR2 YYNGEE. Losses at the gene ends were 6 bases for V and 1 base for J; bases not matched to a gene: 8. The CDR3 covers 15 residues. Full variable domain (remainder filled in from reference TRBV9 and TRBJ2-3): DSGVTQTPKHLITATGQRVTLRCSPRSGDLSVYWYQQSLDQGLQFLIQYYNGEERAKGNILERFSAQQFPDLHSELNLSSLELGDSALYFCASTPIAGRTDTQYFGPGTRLTVL.

Here the CDR3 reads CASSQTTAVAGGSYEQYF. For the CDR3, the DNA is TGCGCCAGCAGCCAAACCACAGCGGTCGCGGGAGGATCCTACGAGCAGTACTTC. The chain is built from TRBV4-1 and TRBJ2-5; 8 bases are shared with TRBD2. Gene TRBJ2-7 matches the end of the DNA better, so the J call may be wrong. The CDR3 sequence is 18 residues long. CDR1 is MGHRA, CDR2 YSYEKL, per germline.

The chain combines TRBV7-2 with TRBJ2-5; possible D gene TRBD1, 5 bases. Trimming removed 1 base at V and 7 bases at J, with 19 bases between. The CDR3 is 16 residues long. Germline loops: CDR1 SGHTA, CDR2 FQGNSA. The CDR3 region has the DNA TGTGCCAGCAGCTTAGAGACAGTCACCCGGTTCGGGACCCAGTACTTC. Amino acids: CASSLETVTRFGTQYF.

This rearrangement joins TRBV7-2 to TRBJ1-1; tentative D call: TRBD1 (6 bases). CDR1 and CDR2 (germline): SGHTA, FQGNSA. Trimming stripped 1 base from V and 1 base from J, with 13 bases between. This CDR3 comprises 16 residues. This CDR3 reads CASSLVQGGPNTEAFF. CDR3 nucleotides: TGTGCCAGCAGCTTAGTACAGGGAGGGCCGAACACTGAAGCTTTCTTT.

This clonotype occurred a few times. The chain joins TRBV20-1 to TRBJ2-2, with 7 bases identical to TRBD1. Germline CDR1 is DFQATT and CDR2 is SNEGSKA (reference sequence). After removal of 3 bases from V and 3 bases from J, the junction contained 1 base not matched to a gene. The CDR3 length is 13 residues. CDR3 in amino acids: CSARTGYTGELFF. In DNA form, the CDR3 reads TGCAGTGCTAGGACAGGGTACACCGGGGAGCTGTTTTTT.

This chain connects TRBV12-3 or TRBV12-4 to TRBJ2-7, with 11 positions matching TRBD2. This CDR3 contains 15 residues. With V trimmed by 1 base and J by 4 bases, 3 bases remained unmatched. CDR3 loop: CASSLGSSGGYEQYF. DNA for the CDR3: TGTGCCAGCAGTTTAGGGTCTAGCGGGGGGTACGAGCAGTACTTC.

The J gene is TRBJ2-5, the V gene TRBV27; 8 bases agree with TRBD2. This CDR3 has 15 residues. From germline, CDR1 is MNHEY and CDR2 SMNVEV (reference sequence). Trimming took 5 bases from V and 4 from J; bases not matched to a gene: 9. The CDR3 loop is CASSSQAGAPETQYF. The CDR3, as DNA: TGTGCCAGCAGTAGCCAAGCGGGAGCCCCAGAGACCCAGTACTTC.

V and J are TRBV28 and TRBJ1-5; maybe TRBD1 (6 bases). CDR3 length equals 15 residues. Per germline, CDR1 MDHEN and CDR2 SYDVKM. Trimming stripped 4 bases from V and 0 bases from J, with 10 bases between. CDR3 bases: TGTGCCAGCAGTTCGACACAGGGTAGCAATCAGCCCCAGCATTTT. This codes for CASSSTQGSNQPQHF.

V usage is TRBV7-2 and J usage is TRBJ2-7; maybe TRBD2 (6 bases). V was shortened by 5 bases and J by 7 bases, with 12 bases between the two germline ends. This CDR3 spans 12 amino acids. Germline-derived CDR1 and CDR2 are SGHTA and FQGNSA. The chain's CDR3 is CASSPEAGEQYF. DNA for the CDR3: TGTGCCAGCAGCCCCGAGGCGGGGGAGCAGTACTTC. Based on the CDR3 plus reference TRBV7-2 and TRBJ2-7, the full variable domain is GAGVSQSPSNKVTEKGKDVELRCDPISGHTALYWYRQSLGQGLEFLIYFQGNSAPDKSGLPSDRFSAERTGGSVSTLTIQRTQQEDSAVYLCASSPEAGEQYFGPGTRLTVT.

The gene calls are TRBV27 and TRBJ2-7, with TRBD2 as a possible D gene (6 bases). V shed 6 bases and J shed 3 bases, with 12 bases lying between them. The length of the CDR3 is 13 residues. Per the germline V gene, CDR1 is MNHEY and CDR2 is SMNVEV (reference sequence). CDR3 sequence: CASRLTGVYEQYF. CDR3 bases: TGTGCCAGCAGGCTAACGGGAGTCTACGAGCAGTACTTC.

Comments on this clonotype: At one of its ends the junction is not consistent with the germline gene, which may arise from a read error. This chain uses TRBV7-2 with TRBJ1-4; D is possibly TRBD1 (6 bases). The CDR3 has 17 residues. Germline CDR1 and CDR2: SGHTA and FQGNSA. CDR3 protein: CASSLVASGRGNEKLFF. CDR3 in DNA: TGCGCCAGCAGCTTAGTCGCATCAGGCAGGGGCAATGAAAAACTGTTTTTT.

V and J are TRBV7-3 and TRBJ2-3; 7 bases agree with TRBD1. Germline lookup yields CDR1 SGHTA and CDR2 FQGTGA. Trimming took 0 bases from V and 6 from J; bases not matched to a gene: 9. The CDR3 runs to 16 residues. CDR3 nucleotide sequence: TGTGCCAGCAGCTTAACATTACCGACAGGGACCGATACGCAGTATTTT. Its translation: CASSLTLPTGTDTQYF.

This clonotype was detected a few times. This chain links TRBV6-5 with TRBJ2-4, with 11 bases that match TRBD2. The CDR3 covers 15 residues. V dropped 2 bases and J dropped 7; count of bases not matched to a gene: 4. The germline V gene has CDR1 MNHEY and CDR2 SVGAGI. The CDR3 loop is CASSYRSGGGNIQYF. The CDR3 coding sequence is TGTGCCAGCAGTTACCGTAGCGGGGGGGGGAACATTCAGTACTTC.

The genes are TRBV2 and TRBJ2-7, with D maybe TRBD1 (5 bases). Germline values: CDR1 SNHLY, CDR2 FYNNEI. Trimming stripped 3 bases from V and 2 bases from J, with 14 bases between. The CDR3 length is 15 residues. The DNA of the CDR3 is TGTGCCAGCAGTGACCTTGGGGCAGGGCCCTACGAGCAGTACTTC. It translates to CASSDLGAGPYEQYF. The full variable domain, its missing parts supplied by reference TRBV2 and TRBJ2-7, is EPEVTQTPSHQVTQMGQEVILRCVPISNHLYFYWYRQILGQKVEFLVSFYNNEISEKSEIFDDQFSVERPDGSNFTLKIRSTKLEDSAMYFCASSDLGAGPYEQYFGPGTRLTVT.